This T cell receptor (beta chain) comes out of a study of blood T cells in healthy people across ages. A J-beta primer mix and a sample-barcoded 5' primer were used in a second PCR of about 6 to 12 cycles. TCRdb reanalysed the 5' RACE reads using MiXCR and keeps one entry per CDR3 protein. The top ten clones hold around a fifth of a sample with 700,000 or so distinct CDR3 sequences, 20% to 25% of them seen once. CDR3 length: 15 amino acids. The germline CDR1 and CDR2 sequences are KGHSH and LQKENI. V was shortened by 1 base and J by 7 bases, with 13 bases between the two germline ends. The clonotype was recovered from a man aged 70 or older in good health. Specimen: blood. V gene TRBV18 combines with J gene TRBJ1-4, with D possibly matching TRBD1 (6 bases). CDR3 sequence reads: CASSPQGETGEKLFF. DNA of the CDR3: TGTGCCAGCTCACCACAGGGGGAGACGGGTGAAAAACTGTTTTTT. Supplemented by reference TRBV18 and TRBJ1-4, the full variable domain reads NAGVMQNPRHLVRRRGQEARLRCSPMKGHSHVYWYRQLPEEGLKFMVYLQKENIIDESGMPKERFSAEFPKEGPSILRIQQVVRGDSAAYFCASSPQGETGEKLFFGSGTQLSVL.